These 27 T cell receptor beta chains were all obtained from the same sample, sequenced in a study of T-cell reconstitution after alpha-beta-depleted transplantation in children. TCRbeta library preparation incorporated unique molecular identifiers. TCRdb fed the PCR reads into MiXCR, producing one record per CDR3 protein. The repertoire consists of 200,000 to 250,000 distinct CDR3 sequences, with about 24% occurring once and the leading ten covering 4.8%. Sample: PBMCs, mostly from graft donor cells, taken 360 days after TCRalphabeta/CD19-depleted stem cell transplant. Receptor source: a female patient between 2 and 15 years old who had a stem cell transplant for congenital amegakaryocytic thrombocytopenia, so the T cells may come from the graft donor.

This clonotype was seen a handful of times. The chain links TRBV10-3 to TRBJ2-7, with 7 positions matching TRBD1. There are 17 residues in the CDR3. The V and J ends lost 8 bases and 3 bases, in that order; junction bases with no gene match: 19. The germline V gene has CDR1 ENHRY and CDR2 SYGVKD. CDR3 sequence reads: CAIGEPAPGQTYYEQYF. As DNA, the CDR3 is TGTGCCATCGGCGAACCAGCTCCGGGACAGACGTACTACGAGCAGTACTTC.

This clonotype was observed many times. This rearrangement joins TRBV4-1 to TRBJ2-5; D call uncertain. V shed 0 bases and J shed 4 bases, with 12 bases lying between them. Germline V gives CDR1 MGHRA, CDR2 YSYEKL. The CDR3 covers 15 residues. This chain's CDR3 is CASSQDGKGSETQYF. CDR3 bases: TGCGCCAGCAGCCAAGATGGTAAAGGGTCAGAGACCCAGTACTTC.

This clonotype was observed a few times. The V call is TRBV12-3 or TRBV12-4, the J call TRBJ2-1; no clear D gene. Trimming removed 5 bases from V and 4 bases from J, with 9 bases in between. The CDR3 totals 13 residues. The CDR3 nucleotides are TGTGCCAGCAGTCTCATGTGGTACAATGAGCAGTTCTTC. The encoded protein is CASSLMWYNEQFF.

In this sample, this clonotype turned up a few times. The rearrangement uses TRBV12-3 or TRBV12-4 and TRBJ2-1; 11 nucleotides agree with TRBD1. The V and J ends lost 4 bases and 4 bases, in that order; junction bases with no gene match: 3. The CDR3 spans 15 residues. The CDR3 is CASSWGQGVYNEQFF. CDR3 nucleotide sequence: TGTGCCAGCAGTTGGGGACAGGGGGTATACAATGAGCAGTTCTTC.

This sequence joins TRBV9 and TRBJ2-3; D gene unclear. The V end was cut by 3 bases, the J end by 5 bases, with 7 bases between. The CDR3 is made up of 12 amino acids. Germline V gives CDR1 SGDLS, CDR2 YYNGEE. In DNA, the CDR3 is TGTGCCAGCAGCGACAGAGGAGATACGCAGTATTTT. Translating it yields CASSDRGDTQYF. Full variable domain (outside the CDR3, taken from reference TRBV9 and TRBJ2-3): DSGVTQTPKHLITATGQRVTLRCSPRSGDLSVYWYQQSLDQGLQFLIQYYNGEERAKGNILERFSAQQFPDLHSELNLSSLELGDSALYFCASSDRGDTQYFGPGTRLTVL.

This clonotype was detected ten times or more. The chain uses TRBV29-1 and TRBJ2-2, with 7 nucleotides matching TRBD1. V shed 7 bases and J 5 bases; nucleotides not matched to a gene: 7. Per the germline V gene, CDR1 is SQVTM and CDR2 is ANQGSEA. This CDR3 spans 13 amino acids. CDR3 nucleotides: TGCAGCGGGGCCGGGACAGTAACCGGGGAGCTGTTTTTT. Translated, it gives CSGAGTVTGELFF.

This clonotype was recorded a few times. This chain uses TRBV20-1 with TRBJ2-3; D ambiguous. The germline V and J ends were trimmed by 2 bases and 0 bases, with 6 bases remaining between them. This CDR3 is 13 amino acids long. CDR1 and CDR2 from the germline V gene are DFQATT and SNEGSKA (reference sequence). The CDR3 nucleotides are TGCAGTGCTAGACAGTCTAGCACAGATACGCAGTATTTT. It encodes CSARQSSTDTQYF.

The V gene is TRBV7-2, the J gene TRBJ2-7; a possible D gene is TRBD2 (7 bases). CDR3 length: 15 amino acids. Trimming stripped 1 base from V and 3 bases from J, with 13 bases between. CDR1 is SGHTA and CDR2 is FQGNSA in the germline V gene. For the CDR3, the DNA is TGTGCCAGCAGCTTAGGGGGGGGCGAGATCTACGAGCAGTACTTC. This sequence encodes CASSLGGGEIYEQYF.

The chain has TRBV20-1 and TRBJ1-2; 8 positions match TRBD1. Germline values: CDR1 DFQATT, CDR2 SNEGSKA (reference sequence). The CDR3 is 13 amino acids. CDR3 residues: CSARQGSHYGYTF. The CDR3 DNA reads TGCAGCGCGAGACAGGGGTCTCACTATGGCTACACCTTC.

This clonotype appeared a few times. This chain links TRBV20-1 with TRBJ1-3; unclear D gene. The V gene's germline CDR1 is DFQATT and CDR2 SNEGSKA (reference sequence). This CDR3 is built from 11 residues. Deletions cut 2 bases from V and 4 bases from J, with 3 bases between. The CDR3: CSARKGNTIYF. In DNA, the CDR3 is TGCAGTGCTAGAAAGGGAAACACCATATATTTT.

This sequence joins TRBV7-2 and TRBJ2-3; D unresolved. This CDR3 contains 14 residues. CDR1 and CDR2 (germline): SGHTA, FQGNSA. V was trimmed by 1 base and J by 2 bases, leaving 7 bases between them. The CDR3 loop reads CASSLDGYTDTQYF. Here the CDR3 DNA reads TGTGCCAGCAGCTTAGATGGCTACACAGATACGCAGTATTTT.

Only a few counts were recorded for this clonotype. V gene TRBV20-1 combines with J gene TRBJ1-1; D not certain. The V end was cut by 0 bases, the J end by 3 bases, with 8 bases between. This CDR3 has 13 amino acids. Germline V CDR1 and CDR2: DFQATT, SNEGSKA (reference sequence). The CDR3 sequence: CSAREPMDTEAFF. CDR3 sequence (DNA): TGCAGTGCTAGAGAACCGATGGACACTGAAGCTTTCTTT.

The gene calls are TRBV5-1 and TRBJ2-7, with 11 bases aligning to TRBD2. The trim removed 0 bases at V and 3 bases at J, leaving 8 bases unmatched. The CDR3 is 17 amino acids. Germline CDR1 is SGHRS and CDR2 is YFSETQ. This chain's CDR3 is CASSLAGSGRGIYEQYF. The DNA for the CDR3 is TGCGCCAGCAGCTTGGCCGGTAGCGGGAGGGGGATCTACGAGCAGTACTTC. The complete variable domain, with remaining parts taken from reference TRBV5-1 and TRBJ2-7, reads KAGVTQTPRYLIKTRGQQVTLSCSPISGHRSVSWYQQTPGQGLQFLFEYFSETQRNKGNFPGRFSGRQFSNSRSEMNVSTLELGDSALYLCASSLAGSGRGIYEQYFGPGTRLTVT.

This clonotype was observed a handful of times. This chain links TRBV7-6 with TRBJ1-3; 9 nucleotides line up with TRBD1. The CDR3 covers 15 residues. V lost 5 bases to trimming and J lost 3 bases; unmatched junction nucleotides: 5. CDR1 is SGHVS, CDR2 FNYEAQ, per germline. CDR3 nucleotides: TGTGCCAGCAGCCCGGGGACAGGGTTTGGAAACACCATATATTTT. Protein product: CASSPGTGFGNTIYF.

This chain joins TRBV20-1 and TRBJ2-5, with 8 nucleotides matching TRBD1. This CDR3 is 14 amino acids long. The V gene end was trimmed by 6 bases and the J gene end by 3 bases; junction bases not matched to a gene: 9. The germline V gene encodes CDR1 DFQATT and CDR2 SNEGSKA (reference sequence). CDR3 DNA: TGCAGTGCGCGCGCAGGGGGCGAAAAAGAGACCCAGTACTTC. Its translation is CSARAGGEKETQYF.

The chain combines TRBV3-1 with TRBJ1-1, with D uncertain. V shed 3 bases and J shed 7 bases, with 6 bases lying between them. Germline V gene lookup returns CDR1 LGHDT and CDR2 YNNKEL (reference sequence). This CDR3 has 11 amino acids. CDR3 sequence (DNA): TGTGCCAGCAGCCAGGCCAATGAAGCTTTCTTT. Its protein product is CASSQANEAFF.

This clonotype turned up a few times. The chain couples TRBV5-1 to TRBJ2-1; D unresolved. Per germline, CDR1 SGHRS and CDR2 YFSETQ. This CDR3 spans 16 amino acids. Trimming pared 0 bases from V and 4 bases from J, leaving 14 bases between. The CDR3 DNA reads TGCGCCAGCAGCTTGGATTCTAGGAAGGATTACAATGAGCAGTTCTTC. Amino acids: CASSLDSRKDYNEQFF.

The rearrangement links TRBV28 to TRBJ1-1; D perhaps matches TRBD1 (5 bases). Trimming took off 2 bases at V and 11 bases at J, with 15 bases between the two ends. Per germline, CDR1 MDHEN and CDR2 SYDVKM. The length of the CDR3 is 13 residues. CDR3 amino acids: CASSLRGEGWAFF. CDR3 DNA: TGTGCCAGCAGTTTAAGGGGTGAGGGTTGGGCTTTCTTT.

The sample holds a few counts of this clonotype. J is TRBJ1-1 and V is TRBV6-5; tentatively, D is TRBD1 (6 bases). This CDR3 spans 15 amino acids. Trimming shortened V by 0 bases and J by 8 bases, and 16 bases separated the two germline ends. Germline V gene data show CDR1 as MNHEY and CDR2 as SVGAGI. The CDR3 DNA is TGTGCCAGCAGTTACTCCCCCTGGGGACACAGCGAAGCTTTCTTT. Translation gives CASSYSPWGHSEAFF.

The rearrangement joins TRBV18 to TRBJ2-3; TRBD2 aligns across 8 bases. The CDR3 is 14 residues long. The germline V gene has CDR1 KGHSH and CDR2 LQKENI. V lost 4 bases, J lost 1 base, and 1 base stayed unmatched. The CDR3 region is CASSQAGGTDTQYF. The CDR3 DNA reads TGTGCCAGCTCACAAGCGGGAGGCACAGATACGCAGTATTTT. Based on the CDR3 plus reference TRBV18 and TRBJ2-3, the full variable domain is NAGVMQNPRHLVRRRGQEARLRCSPMKGHSHVYWYRQLPEEGLKFMVYLQKENIIDESGMPKERFSAEFPKEGPSILRIQQVVRGDSAAYFCASSQAGGTDTQYFGPGTRLTVL.

The chain employs TRBV7-7 and TRBJ2-5; tentative D call: TRBD1 (5 bases). Trimming pared 3 bases from V and 5 bases from J, leaving 13 bases between. Germline-derived CDR1 and CDR2 are SSHAT and FNYEAQ (reference sequence). The length of the CDR3 is 14 residues. CDR3: CASSFMGHGETQYF. Here the CDR3 DNA reads TGTGCCAGCAGCTTCATGGGGCACGGGGAGACCCAGTACTTC. The entire variable domain, with the rest obtained from reference TRBV7-7 and TRBJ2-5, is as follows: GAGVSQSPRYKVTKRGQDVTLRCDPISSHATLYWYQQALGQGPEFLTYFNYEAQPDKSGLPSDRFSAERPEGSISTLTIQRTEQRDSAMYRCASSFMGHGETQYFGPGTRLLVL.

The sample holds one count of this clonotype. This chain links TRBV20-1 with TRBJ2-3; 14 bases match TRBD2. The germline V gene encodes CDR1 DFQATT and CDR2 SNEGSKA (reference sequence). The CDR3 has 18 residues. The junction had 13 bases not matched to a gene; V was cut back by 5 bases and J by 3 bases. This chain's CDR3 is CSAFQPGLAGELTDTQYF. The CDR3 coding sequence is TGCAGTGCTTTTCAACCGGGACTAGCGGGGGAGTTAACAGATACGCAGTATTTT.

This clonotype was counted at least ten times. The V gene is TRBV11-2, the J gene TRBJ2-6; 9 bases fit TRBD1. Looked up from germline, CDR1 is SGHAT and CDR2 is FQNNGV. CDR3 length equals 17 residues. The junction had 8 bases not matched to a gene; V was cut back by 5 bases and J by 3 bases. CDR3 sequence: CASSLGTGSYGANVLTF. CDR3 DNA sequence: TGTGCCAGCAGCCTTGGGACAGGGTCGTATGGGGCCAACGTCCTGACTTTC.

The V and J genes are TRBV12-3 or TRBV12-4 and TRBJ1-1; 9 nucleotides line up with TRBD1. The CDR3 totals 16 residues. After removal of 4 bases from V and 1 base from J, the junction contained 7 bases not matched to a gene. The CDR3 DNA reads as TGTGCCAGCAGTTATTCGGGACAGGGAACGAACACTGAAGCTTTCTTT. As protein: CASSYSGQGTNTEAFF.

This clonotype was seen a few times. This sequence joins TRBV5-1 and TRBJ2-7; weak D call: TRBD1 (6 bases). V gave up 7 bases and J gave up 2 bases, with 13 bases separating them. CDR1 and CDR2 from the germline V gene are SGHRS and YFSETQ. The CDR3 extends over 13 amino acids. CDR3 sequence: CASSTGSTYEQYF. DNA of the CDR3: TGCGCCAGCTCCACAGGGTCCACCTACGAGCAGTACTTC.

This clonotype turned up a few times. The rearrangement links TRBV12-3 or TRBV12-4 to TRBJ2-1, with TRBD1 matching over 9 bases. The CDR3 spans 17 residues. After removal of 2 bases from V and 3 bases from J, the junction contained 8 bases not matched to a gene. The CDR3 DNA reads as TGTGCCAGCAGTTTACCCTGGACAGGGGACGGCTACAATGAGCAGTTCTTC. Translating it yields CASSLPWTGDGYNEQFF.

This clonotype was detected only a few times. In nucleotides, the CDR3 is TGTGCCAGTAACACTGGGACTGAAGCTTTCTTT. Encoded protein: CASNTGTEAFF. The chain is built from TRBV19 and TRBJ1-1; no definite D call. CDR3 length equals 11 residues. The germline V and J ends were trimmed by 7 bases and 5 bases, with 8 bases remaining between them. Germline CDR1 reads LNHDA; CDR2 reads SQIVND (reference sequence). The variable domain in full, completed from reference TRBV19 and TRBJ1-1, reads DGGITQSPKYLFRKEGQNVTLSCEQNLNHDAMYWYRQDPGQGLRLIYYSQIVNDFQKGDIAEGYSVSREKKESFPLTVTSAQKNPTAFYLCASNTGTEAFFGQGTRLTVV.